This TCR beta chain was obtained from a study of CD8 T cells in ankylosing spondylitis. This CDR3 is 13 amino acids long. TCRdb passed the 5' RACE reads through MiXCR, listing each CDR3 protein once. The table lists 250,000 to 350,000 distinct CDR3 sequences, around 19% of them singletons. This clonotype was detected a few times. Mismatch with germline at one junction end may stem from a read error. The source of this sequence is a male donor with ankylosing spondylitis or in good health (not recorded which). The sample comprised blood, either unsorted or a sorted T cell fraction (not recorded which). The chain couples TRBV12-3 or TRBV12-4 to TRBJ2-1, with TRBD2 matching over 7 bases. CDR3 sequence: CVSSLRGNFEQFF. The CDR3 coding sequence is TGTGTCAGCAGTTTGCGGGGGAATTTTGAGCAGTTCTTC.